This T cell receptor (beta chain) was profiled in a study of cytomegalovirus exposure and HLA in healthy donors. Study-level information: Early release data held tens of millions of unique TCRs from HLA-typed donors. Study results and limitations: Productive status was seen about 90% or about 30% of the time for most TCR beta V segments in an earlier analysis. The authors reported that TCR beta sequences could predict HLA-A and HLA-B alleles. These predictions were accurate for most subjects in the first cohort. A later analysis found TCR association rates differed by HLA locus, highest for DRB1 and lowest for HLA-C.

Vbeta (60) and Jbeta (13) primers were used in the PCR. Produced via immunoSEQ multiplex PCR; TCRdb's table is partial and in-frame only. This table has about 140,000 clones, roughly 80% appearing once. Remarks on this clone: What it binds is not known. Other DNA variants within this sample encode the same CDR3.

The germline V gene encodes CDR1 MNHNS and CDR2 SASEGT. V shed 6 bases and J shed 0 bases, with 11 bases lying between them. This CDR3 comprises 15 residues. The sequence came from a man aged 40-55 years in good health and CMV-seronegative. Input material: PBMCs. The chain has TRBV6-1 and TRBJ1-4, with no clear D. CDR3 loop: CASSRVYATNEKLFF. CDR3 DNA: TGTGCCAGCAGCCGCGTTTATGCAACTAATGAAAAACTGTTTTTT.